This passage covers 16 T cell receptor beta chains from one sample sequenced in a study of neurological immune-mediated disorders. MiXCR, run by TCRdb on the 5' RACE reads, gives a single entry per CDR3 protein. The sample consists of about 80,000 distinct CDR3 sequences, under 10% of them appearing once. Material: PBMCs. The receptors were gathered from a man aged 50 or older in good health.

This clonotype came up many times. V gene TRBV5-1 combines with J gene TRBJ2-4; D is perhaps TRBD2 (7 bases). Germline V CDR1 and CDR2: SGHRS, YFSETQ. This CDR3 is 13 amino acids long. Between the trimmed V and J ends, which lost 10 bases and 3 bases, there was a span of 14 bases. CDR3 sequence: CAPRGADKNIQYF. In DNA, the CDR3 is TGCGCCCCACGGGGGGCAGACAAAAACATTCAGTACTTC.

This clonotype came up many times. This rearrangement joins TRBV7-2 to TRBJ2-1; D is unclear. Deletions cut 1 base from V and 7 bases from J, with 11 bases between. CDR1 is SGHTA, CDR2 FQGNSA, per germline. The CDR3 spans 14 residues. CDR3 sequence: CASSLVQQPNEQFF. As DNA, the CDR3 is TGTGCCAGCAGCTTAGTTCAACAGCCAAATGAGCAGTTCTTC.

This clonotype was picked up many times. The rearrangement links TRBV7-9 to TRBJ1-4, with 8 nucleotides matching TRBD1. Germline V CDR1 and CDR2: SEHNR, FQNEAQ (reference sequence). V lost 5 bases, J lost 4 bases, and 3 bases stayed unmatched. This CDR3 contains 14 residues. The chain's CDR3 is CASSLDRVNEKLFF. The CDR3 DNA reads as TGTGCCAGCAGCCTGGACAGGGTTAATGAAAAACTGTTTTTT.

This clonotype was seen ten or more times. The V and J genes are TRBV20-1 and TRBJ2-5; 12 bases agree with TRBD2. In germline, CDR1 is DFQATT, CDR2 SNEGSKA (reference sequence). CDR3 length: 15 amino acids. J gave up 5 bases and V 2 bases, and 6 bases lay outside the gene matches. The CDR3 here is CSARPTSGRLETQYF. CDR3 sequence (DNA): TGCAGTGCTAGACCCACTAGCGGGAGGCTTGAGACCCAGTACTTC.

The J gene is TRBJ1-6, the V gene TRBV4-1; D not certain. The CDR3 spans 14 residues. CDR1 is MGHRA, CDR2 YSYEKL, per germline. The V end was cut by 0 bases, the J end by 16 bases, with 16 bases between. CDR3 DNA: TGCGCCAGCAGCCAAGAACTTCAGGTTGGGCCGCTCCACTTT. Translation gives CASSQELQVGPLHF.

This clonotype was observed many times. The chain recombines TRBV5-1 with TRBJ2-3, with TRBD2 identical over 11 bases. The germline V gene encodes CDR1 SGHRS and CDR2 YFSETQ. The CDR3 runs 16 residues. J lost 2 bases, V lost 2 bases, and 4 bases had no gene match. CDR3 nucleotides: TGCGCCAGCAGCTTAATGGGACTAGCGGTCACAGATACGCAGTATTTT. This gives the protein CASSLMGLAVTDTQYF.

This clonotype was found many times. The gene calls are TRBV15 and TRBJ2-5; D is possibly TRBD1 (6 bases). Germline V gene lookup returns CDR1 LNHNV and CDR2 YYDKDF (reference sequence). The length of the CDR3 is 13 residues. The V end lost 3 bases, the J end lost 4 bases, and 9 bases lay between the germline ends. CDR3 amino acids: CATSRTRGETQYF. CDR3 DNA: TGTGCCACCAGCAGGACCAGGGGAGAGACCCAGTACTTC.

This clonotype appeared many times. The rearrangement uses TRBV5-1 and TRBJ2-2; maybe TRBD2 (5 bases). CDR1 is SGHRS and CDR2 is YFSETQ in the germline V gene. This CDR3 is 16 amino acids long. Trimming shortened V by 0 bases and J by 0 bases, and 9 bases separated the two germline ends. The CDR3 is CASSLALASNTGELFF. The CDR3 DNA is TGCGCCAGCAGCTTGGCTCTAGCATCGAACACCGGGGAGCTGTTTTTT.

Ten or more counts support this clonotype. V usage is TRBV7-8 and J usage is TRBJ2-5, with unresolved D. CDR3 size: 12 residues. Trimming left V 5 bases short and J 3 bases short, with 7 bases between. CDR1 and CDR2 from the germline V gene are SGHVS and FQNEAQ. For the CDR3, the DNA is TGTGCCAGCAGCCTAACTAAAGAGACCCAGTACTTC. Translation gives CASSLTKETQYF.

The CDR3 sequence: CASSPPANTEAFF. As DNA, the CDR3 is TGTGCCAGCTCACCACCCGCGAACACTGAAGCTTTCTTT. This rearrangement joins TRBV18 to TRBJ1-1; D uncertain. The V gene lost 0 bases and the J gene lost 1 base, with 3 bases spanning the gap. The CDR3 sequence is 13 residues long. From germline, CDR1 is KGHSH and CDR2 LQKENI.

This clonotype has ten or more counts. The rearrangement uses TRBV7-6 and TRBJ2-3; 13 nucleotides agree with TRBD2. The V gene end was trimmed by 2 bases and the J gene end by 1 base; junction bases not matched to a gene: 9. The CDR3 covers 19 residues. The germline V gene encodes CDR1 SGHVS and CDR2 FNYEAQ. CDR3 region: CASSLKGLAGLVGTDTQYF. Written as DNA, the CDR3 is TGTGCCAGCAGCTTAAAGGGACTAGCGGGACTTGTTGGCACAGATACGCAGTATTTT.

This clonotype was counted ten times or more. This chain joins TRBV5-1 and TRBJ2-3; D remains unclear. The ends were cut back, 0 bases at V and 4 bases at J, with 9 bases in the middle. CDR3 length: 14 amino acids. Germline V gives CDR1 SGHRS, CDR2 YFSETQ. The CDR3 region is CASSLAEHADTQYF. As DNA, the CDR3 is TGCGCCAGCAGCTTGGCTGAACATGCAGATACGCAGTATTTT.

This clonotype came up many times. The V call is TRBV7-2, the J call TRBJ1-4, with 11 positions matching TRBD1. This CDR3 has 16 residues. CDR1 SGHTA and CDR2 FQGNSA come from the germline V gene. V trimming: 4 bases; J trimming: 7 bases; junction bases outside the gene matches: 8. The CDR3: CASSYDGQGALEKLFF. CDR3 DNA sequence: TGTGCCAGCAGCTACGACGGACAGGGGGCGCTTGAAAAACTGTTTTTT.

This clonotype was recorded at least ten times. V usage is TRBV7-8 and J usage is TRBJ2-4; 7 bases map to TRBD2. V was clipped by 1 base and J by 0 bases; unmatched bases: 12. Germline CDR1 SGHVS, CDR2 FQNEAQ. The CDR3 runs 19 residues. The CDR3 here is CASSLGSTSRTGAKNIQYF. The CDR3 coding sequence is TGTGCCAGCAGCTTAGGGTCGACTAGCCGCACGGGAGCCAAAAACATTCAGTACTTC.

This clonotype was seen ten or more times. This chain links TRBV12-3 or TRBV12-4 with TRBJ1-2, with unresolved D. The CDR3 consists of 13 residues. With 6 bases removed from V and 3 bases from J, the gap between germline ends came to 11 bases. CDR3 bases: TGTGCCAGCAGCCGCCGCAGAGACTATGGCTACACCTTC. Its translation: CASSRRRDYGYTF.

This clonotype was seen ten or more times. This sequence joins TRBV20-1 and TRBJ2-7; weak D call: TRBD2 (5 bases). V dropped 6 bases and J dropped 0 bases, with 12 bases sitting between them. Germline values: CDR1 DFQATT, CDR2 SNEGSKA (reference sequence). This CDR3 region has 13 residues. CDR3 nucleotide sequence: TGCAGTGCCGGGGATGGGAGCTCCTACGAGCAGTACTTC. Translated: CSAGDGSSYEQYF.